This T cell receptor beta chain was obtained from a study of OX40 agonist ivuxolimab in advanced cancers. The assay was immunoSEQ multiplex PCR, and TCRdb's table has in-frame clones only and misses some. The sample contains around 68,000 clones, 91% of which appear only once. This CDR3 region has 12 residues. The V and J ends lost 6 bases and 5 bases respectively, with 10 bases between them. Germline assignment: CDR1 MGHDK and CDR2 SYGVNS. V gene TRBV25-1 combines with J gene TRBJ1-2; perhaps TRBD1 as D (6 bases). The clonotype comes from an adult with an advanced solid tumor such as melanoma, head and neck, liver or kidney cancer. Sequenced material: CD4+ or CD8+ T cells sorted from blood, taken in a trial of the OX40 agonist ivuxolimab. DNA for the CDR3: TGTGCCAGCAGCGGAACAGGGTATGGCTACACCTTC. Its protein is CASSGTGYGYTF.